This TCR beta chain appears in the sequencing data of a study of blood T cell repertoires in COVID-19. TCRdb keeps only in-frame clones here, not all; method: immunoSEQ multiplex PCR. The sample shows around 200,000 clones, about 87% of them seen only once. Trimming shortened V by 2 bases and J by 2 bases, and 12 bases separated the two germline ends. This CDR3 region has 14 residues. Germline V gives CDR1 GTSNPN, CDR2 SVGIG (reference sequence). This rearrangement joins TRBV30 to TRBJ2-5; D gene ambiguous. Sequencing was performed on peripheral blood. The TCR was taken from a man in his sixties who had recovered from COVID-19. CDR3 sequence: CAWSRGPAQETQYF. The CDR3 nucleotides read TGTGCCTGGAGTCGCGGTCCCGCTCAAGAGACCCAGTACTTC.